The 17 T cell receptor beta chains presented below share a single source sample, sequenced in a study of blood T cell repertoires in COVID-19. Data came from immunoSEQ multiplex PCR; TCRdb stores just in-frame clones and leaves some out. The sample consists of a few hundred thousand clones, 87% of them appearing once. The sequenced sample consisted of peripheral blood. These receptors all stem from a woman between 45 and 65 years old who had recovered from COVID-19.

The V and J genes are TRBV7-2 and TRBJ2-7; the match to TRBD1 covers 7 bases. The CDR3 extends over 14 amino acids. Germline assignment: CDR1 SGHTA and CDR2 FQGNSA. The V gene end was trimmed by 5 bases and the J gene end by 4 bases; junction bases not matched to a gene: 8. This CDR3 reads CASSIQGSRYEQYF. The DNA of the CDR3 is TGTGCCAGCAGCATACAGGGGAGCCGATACGAGCAGTACTTC.

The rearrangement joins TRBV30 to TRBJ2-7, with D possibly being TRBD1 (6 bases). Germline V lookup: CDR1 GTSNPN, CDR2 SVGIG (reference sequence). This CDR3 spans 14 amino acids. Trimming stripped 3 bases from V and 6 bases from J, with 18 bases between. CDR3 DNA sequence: TGTGCCTGGAGACCTCTTACAGGGTTTGGCGAGCAGTACTTC. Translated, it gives CAWRPLTGFGEQYF.

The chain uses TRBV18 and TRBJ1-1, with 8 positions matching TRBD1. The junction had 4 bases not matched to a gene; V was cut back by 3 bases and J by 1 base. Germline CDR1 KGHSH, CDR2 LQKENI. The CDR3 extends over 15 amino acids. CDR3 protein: CASSPRTGRNTEAFF. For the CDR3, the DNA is TGTGCCAGCTCACCCCGGACAGGGAGGAACACTGAAGCTTTCTTT.

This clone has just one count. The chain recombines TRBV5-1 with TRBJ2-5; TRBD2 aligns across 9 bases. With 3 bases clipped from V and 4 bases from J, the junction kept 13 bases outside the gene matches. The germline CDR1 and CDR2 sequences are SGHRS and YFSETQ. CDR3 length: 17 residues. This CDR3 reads CASSWGPGLAGSETQYF. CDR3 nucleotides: TGCGCCAGCAGCTGGGGGCCGGGGCTAGCGGGGTCAGAGACCCAGTACTTC.

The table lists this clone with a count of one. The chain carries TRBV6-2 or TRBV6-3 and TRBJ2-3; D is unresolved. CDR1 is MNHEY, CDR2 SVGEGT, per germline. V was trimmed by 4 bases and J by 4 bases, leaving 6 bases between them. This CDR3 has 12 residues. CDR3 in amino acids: CASSLSADTQYF. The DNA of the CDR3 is TGTGCCAGCAGTTTATCCGCAGATACGCAGTATTTT.

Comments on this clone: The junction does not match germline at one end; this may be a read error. The CDR3 reads CASSMGQGNTGELFF. The CDR3 region has the DNA TGTGCTAGCAGCATGGGACAGGGTAACACCGGGGAGCTGTTTTTT. The J gene is TRBJ2-2, the V gene TRBV7-7, with 9 positions matching TRBD1. Per germline, CDR1 SSHAT and CDR2 FNYEAQ (reference sequence). The CDR3 is made up of 15 amino acids.

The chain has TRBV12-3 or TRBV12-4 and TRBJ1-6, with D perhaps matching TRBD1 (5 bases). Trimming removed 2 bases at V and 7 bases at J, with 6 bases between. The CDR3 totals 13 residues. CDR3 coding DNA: TGTGCCAGCAGTTTATCAGGGAATTCACCCCTCCACTTT. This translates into CASSLSGNSPLHF.

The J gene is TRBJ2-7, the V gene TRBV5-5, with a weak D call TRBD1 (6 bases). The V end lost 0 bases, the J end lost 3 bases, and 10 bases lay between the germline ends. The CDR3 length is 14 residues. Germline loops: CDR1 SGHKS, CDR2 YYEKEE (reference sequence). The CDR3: CASSLGQADYEQYF. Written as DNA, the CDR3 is TGTGCCAGCAGCTTGGGACAGGCAGACTACGAGCAGTACTTC.

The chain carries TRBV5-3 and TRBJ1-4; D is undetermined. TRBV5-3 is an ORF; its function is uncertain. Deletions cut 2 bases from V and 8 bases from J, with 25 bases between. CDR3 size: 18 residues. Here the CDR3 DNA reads TGTGCCAGAAGCTTAGTGGTCAGGCCACCGCCCCAAGCAGAAAAACTGTTTTTT. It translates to CARSLVVRPPPQAEKLFF.

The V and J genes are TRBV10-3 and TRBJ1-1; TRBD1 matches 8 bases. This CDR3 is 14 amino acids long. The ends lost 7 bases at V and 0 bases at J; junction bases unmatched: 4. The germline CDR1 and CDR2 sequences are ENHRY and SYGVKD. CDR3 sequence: CAINPTGVNTEAFF. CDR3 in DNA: TGTGCCATCAATCCGACAGGGGTGAACACTGAAGCTTTCTTT.

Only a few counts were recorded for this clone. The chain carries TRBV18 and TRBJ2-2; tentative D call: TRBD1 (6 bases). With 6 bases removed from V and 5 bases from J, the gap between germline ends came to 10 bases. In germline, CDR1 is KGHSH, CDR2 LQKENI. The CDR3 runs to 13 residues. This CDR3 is CASSSTGTGELFF. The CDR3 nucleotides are TGTGCCAGCTCCTCTACAGGGACCGGGGAGCTGTTTTTT.

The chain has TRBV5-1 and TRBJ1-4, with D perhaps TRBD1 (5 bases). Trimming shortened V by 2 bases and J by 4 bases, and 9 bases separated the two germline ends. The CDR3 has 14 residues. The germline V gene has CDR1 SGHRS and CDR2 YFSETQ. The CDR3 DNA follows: TGCGCCAGCAGCTTCGGGGGGAATAATGAAAAACTGTTTTTT. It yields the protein CASSFGGNNEKLFF.

The CDR3 protein is CASSPDRAREQYF. CDR3 bases: TGTGCCAGTAGTCCCGACAGGGCTCGGGAGCAGTACTTC. This chain uses TRBV19 with TRBJ2-7, with 7 nucleotides matching TRBD1. This CDR3 region has 13 residues. V was pared by 5 bases and J by 7 bases, with 8 bases of the junction left unmatched. Germline-derived CDR1 and CDR2 are LNHDA and SQIVND (reference sequence).

The CDR3 region is CASSLNSGVNEAFF. In DNA form, the CDR3 reads TGTGCCAGCAGCTTAAATTCGGGGGTAAATGAAGCTTTCTTT. The V gene is TRBV7-2, the J gene TRBJ1-1; TRBD1 might be the D (5 bases). With 2 bases removed from V and 7 bases from J, the gap between germline ends came to 14 bases. The CDR3 sequence is 14 residues long. The V gene's germline CDR1 is SGHTA and CDR2 FQGNSA.

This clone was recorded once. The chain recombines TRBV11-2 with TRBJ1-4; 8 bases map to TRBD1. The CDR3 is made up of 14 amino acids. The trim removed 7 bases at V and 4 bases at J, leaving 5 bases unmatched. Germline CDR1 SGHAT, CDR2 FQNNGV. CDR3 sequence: CASTRDRGNEKLFF. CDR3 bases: TGTGCCAGCACCAGAGACAGGGGTAATGAAAAACTGTTTTTT.

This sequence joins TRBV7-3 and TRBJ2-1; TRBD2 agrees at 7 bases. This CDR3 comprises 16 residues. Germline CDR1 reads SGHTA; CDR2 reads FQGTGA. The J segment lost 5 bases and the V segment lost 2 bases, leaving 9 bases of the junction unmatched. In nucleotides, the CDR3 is TGTGCCAGCAGCTTAGGTTATCTAGCGGACCACAATGAGCAGTTCTTC. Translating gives CASSLGYLADHNEQFF.

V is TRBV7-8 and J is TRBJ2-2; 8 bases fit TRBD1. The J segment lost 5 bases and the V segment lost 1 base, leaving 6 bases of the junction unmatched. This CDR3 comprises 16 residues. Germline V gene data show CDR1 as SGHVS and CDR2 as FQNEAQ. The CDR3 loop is CASSLDTGGWTGELFF. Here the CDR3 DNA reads TGTGCCAGCAGCTTAGATACAGGGGGTTGGACCGGGGAGCTGTTTTTT.